Listed here are 19 T cell receptor beta chains from one sample, sequenced in a study of blood T cell repertoires in COVID-19. Assay used: immunoSEQ multiplex PCR; TCRdb lists only in-frame clones, some missing. The table records about 370,000 clones, around 87% of them present only once. Sequencing was performed on peripheral blood. Source of these receptors: a woman younger than 45 with COVID-19, enrolled during active disease.

Only a few counts were recorded for this clone. This chain joins TRBV19 and TRBJ2-3, with a weak D call TRBD1 (6 bases). Germline values: CDR1 LNHDA, CDR2 SQIVND (reference sequence). Trimming removed 10 bases from V and 0 bases from J, with 14 bases in between. The CDR3 runs 14 residues. CDR3 protein: CATSKDSSTDTQYF. For the CDR3, the DNA is TGTGCCACCTCCAAGGACAGCAGCACAGATACGCAGTATTTT. The full variable domain, rest sourced from reference TRBV19 and TRBJ2-3, is DGGITQSPKYLFRKEGQNVTLSCEQNLNHDAMYWYRQDPGQGLRLIYYSQIVNDFQKGDIAEGYSVSREKKESFPLTVTSAQKNPTAFYLCATSKDSSTDTQYFGPGTRLTVL.

CDR3 nucleotides: TGTGCCAGCAGCCATCCGACTAGCGGGGGGAGCCGGGGGCAGTTCTTC. Its protein is CASSHPTSGGSRGQFF. The rearrangement uses TRBV3-1 (or the pseudogene TRBV3-2) and TRBJ2-1; 13 nucleotides agree with TRBD2. The V gene end was trimmed by 3 bases and the J gene end by 12 bases; junction bases not matched to a gene: 11. Germline V lookup: CDR1 LGHDT, CDR2 YNNKEL (reference sequence). The CDR3 consists of 16 residues.

A few counts support this clone. The V gene is TRBV19, the J gene TRBJ1-1; weak D call: TRBD1 (6 bases). With 1 base removed from V and 1 base from J, the gap between germline ends came to 10 bases. Germline V gene data show CDR1 as LNHDA and CDR2 as SQIVND (reference sequence). The CDR3 extends over 15 amino acids. CDR3 loop: CASSIAAGENTEAFF. The DNA for the CDR3 is TGTGCCAGTAGTATAGCAGCAGGGGAGAACACTGAAGCTTTCTTT.

With regard to this clone: This sample includes further DNA sequences coding for the same CDR3. The CDR3 loop is CATGTGDYGYTF. In nucleotides, the CDR3 is TGTGCTACCGGGACAGGTGACTATGGCTACACCTTC. The chain joins TRBV28 to TRBJ1-2, with 8 bases lining up with TRBD1. The CDR3 covers 12 residues. Germline values: CDR1 MDHEN, CDR2 SYDVKM.

The rearrangement joins TRBV10-3 to TRBJ2-2, with D unresolved. The CDR3 totals 13 residues. Germline CDR1 ENHRY, CDR2 SYGVKD. Trimming shortened V by 4 bases and J by 6 bases, and 9 bases separated the two germline ends. Here the CDR3 reads CAISGTSAGELFF. The CDR3 nucleotides read TGTGCCATCAGTGGAACTTCGGCCGGGGAGCTGTTTTTT.

This clone was detected only a few times. The chain uses TRBV12-3 or TRBV12-4 and TRBJ2-1, with D possibly being TRBD2 (5 bases). Between the trimmed V and J ends, which lost 3 bases and 8 bases, there was a span of 11 bases. This CDR3 contains 13 residues. The CDR3 region is CASSLFTGDEQFF. For the CDR3, the DNA is TGTGCCAGCAGTTTGTTTACCGGGGATGAGCAGTTCTTC.

CDR3 residues: CASSLAGVSYNEQFF. As DNA, the CDR3 is TGTGCCAGCAGCTTAGCGGGGGTCTCCTACAATGAGCAGTTCTTC. J is TRBJ2-1 and V is TRBV5-6; 8 bases align to TRBD2. The CDR3 consists of 15 residues. Germline assignment: CDR1 SGHDT and CDR2 YYEEEE. Losses at the gene ends were 2 bases for V and 0 bases for J; bases not matched to a gene: 1.

The chain links TRBV27 to TRBJ2-3; 8 bases agree with TRBD2. V lost 2 bases to trimming and J lost 6 bases; unmatched junction nucleotides: 10. The CDR3 is 16 amino acids. The germline V gene encodes CDR1 MNHEY and CDR2 SMNVEV (reference sequence). The CDR3 bases are TGTGCCAGCAGTTTACCCCGGGGGGGGGTGGCGGATACGCAGTATTTT. Protein product: CASSLPRGGVADTQYF.

The V and J genes are TRBV29-1 and TRBJ1-1; D not certain. In germline, CDR1 is SQVTM, CDR2 ANQGSEA. The CDR3 loop spans 13 amino acids. With 1 base removed from V and 1 base from J, the gap between germline ends came to 7 bases. The CDR3 here is CSVEVTTNTEAFF. As DNA, the CDR3 is TGCAGCGTTGAAGTGACAACGAACACTGAAGCTTTCTTT. Supplemented by reference TRBV29-1 and TRBJ1-1, the full variable domain reads SAVISQKPSRDICQRGTSLTIQCQVDSQVTMMFWYRQQPGQSLTLIATANQGSEATYESGFVIDKFPISRPNLTFSTLTVSNMSPEDSSIYLCSVEVTTNTEAFFGQGTRLTVV.

Only a few counts were recorded for this clone. The J gene is TRBJ1-2, the V gene TRBV6-5; TRBD1 agrees at 8 bases. Trimming cost V 6 bases and J 5 bases; bases outside gene matches: 8. The CDR3 consists of 14 residues. Germline values: CDR1 MNHEY, CDR2 SVGAGI. CDR3 coding DNA: TGTGCCAGCAGGGACAGGGAGCGGTGGTATGGCTACACCTTC. Its translation is CASRDRERWYGYTF.

The rearrangement joins TRBV7-9 to TRBJ2-7; D is possibly TRBD2 (5 bases). Between the trimmed V and J ends, which lost 5 bases and 7 bases, there was a span of 18 bases. The CDR3 has 14 amino acids. The V gene's germline CDR1 is SEHNR and CDR2 FQNEAQ (reference sequence). CDR3 bases: TGTGCCAGCAGCCCCCTCCTTGACGGGGAGGAGCAGTACTTC. Its translation is CASSPLLDGEEQYF.

The CDR3 loop is CASSQGREETQYF. In DNA form, the CDR3 reads TGTGCCAGCAGCCAAGGGCGGGAAGAGACCCAGTACTTC. The chain carries TRBV12-3 or TRBV12-4 and TRBJ2-5; a weak D match, TRBD2 (5 bases). V lost 6 bases, J lost 3 bases, and 11 bases lay in between. CDR3 size: 13 residues.

The chain carries TRBV5-1 and TRBJ2-5; D is ambiguous. V lost 0 bases and J 2 bases, leaving 17 bases between the germline ends. The CDR3 is 17 amino acids. Germline CDR1 is SGHRS and CDR2 is YFSETQ. This CDR3 reads CASSLAVTVPTQETQYF. The CDR3 nucleotides are TGCGCCAGCAGCTTGGCCGTTACGGTCCCCACTCAAGAGACCCAGTACTTC.

The CDR3 DNA reads as TGCAGCGTTGAAGGGTCCGGGAGGGGGTCTAGCGAGCAGTACTTC. This encodes CSVEGSGRGSSEQYF. The chain joins TRBV29-1 to TRBJ2-7, with 8 bases lining up with TRBD2. CDR1 and CDR2 (germline): SQVTM, ANQGSEA. The junction had 11 bases not matched to a gene; V was cut back by 1 base and J by 6 bases. The CDR3 covers 15 residues.

V is TRBV5-1 and J is TRBJ2-1, with TRBD2 identical over 13 bases. Germline V gene data show CDR1 as SGHRS and CDR2 as YFSETQ. Germline trimming cut 5 bases from V and 1 base from J; bases unmatched to any gene: 9. The CDR3 is 18 amino acids. CDR3 sequence reads: CASSHGLAGVSSYNEQFF. In nucleotides, the CDR3 is TGCGCCAGCAGTCATGGACTAGCGGGAGTAAGTTCCTACAATGAGCAGTTCTTC.

The chain is built from TRBV28 and TRBJ1-4, with TRBD1 identical over 9 bases. The CDR3 is made up of 16 amino acids. Germline CDR1 reads MDHEN; CDR2 reads SYDVKM. V trimming: 3 bases; J trimming: 3 bases; junction bases outside the gene matches: 5. CDR3 amino acids: CASSFYRGRANEKLFF. CDR3 in DNA: TGTGCCAGCAGTTTTTACAGGGGGCGGGCTAATGAAAAACTGTTTTTT. Full variable domain (missing parts from reference TRBV28 and TRBJ1-4): DVKVTQSSRYLVKRTGEKVFLECVQDMDHENMFWYRQDPGLGLRLIYFSYDVKMKEKGDIPEGYSVSREKKERFSLILESASTNQTSMYLCASSFYRGRANEKLFFGSGTQLSVL.

This clone was picked up a small number of times. The J gene is TRBJ2-1, the V gene TRBV6-7; 9 bases agree with TRBD2. TRBV6-7 is recorded as an ORF, its role being uncertain. Unmatched junction bases numbered 10, after V lost 2 bases and J lost 8 bases. This CDR3 has 16 residues. The CDR3 here is CASSYPGVAGAHEQFF. In DNA form, the CDR3 reads TGTGCCAGCAGTTACCCCGGGGTAGCGGGAGCTCATGAGCAGTTCTTC.

The sample holds a few counts of this clone. J is TRBJ2-7 and V is TRBV7-2; 10 positions agree with TRBD2. The V segment lost 5 bases and the J segment 5 bases; nucleotides outside the gene matches: 3. The CDR3 runs to 13 residues. Germline V gives CDR1 SGHTA, CDR2 FQGNSA. CDR3 in DNA: TGTGCCAGCAGCAGCGGGGGGGTCGACGAGCAGTACTTC. It yields the protein CASSSGGVDEQYF.

The genes are TRBV5-3 and TRBJ2-1; D is uncertain. TRBV5-3 has ORF status, its function being uncertain. Trimming left V 4 bases short and J 4 bases short, with 9 bases between. CDR3 size: 13 residues. The CDR3 protein is CARSPYSYNEQFF. The CDR3 nucleotides read TGTGCCAGAAGCCCCTACTCGTACAATGAGCAGTTCTTC.